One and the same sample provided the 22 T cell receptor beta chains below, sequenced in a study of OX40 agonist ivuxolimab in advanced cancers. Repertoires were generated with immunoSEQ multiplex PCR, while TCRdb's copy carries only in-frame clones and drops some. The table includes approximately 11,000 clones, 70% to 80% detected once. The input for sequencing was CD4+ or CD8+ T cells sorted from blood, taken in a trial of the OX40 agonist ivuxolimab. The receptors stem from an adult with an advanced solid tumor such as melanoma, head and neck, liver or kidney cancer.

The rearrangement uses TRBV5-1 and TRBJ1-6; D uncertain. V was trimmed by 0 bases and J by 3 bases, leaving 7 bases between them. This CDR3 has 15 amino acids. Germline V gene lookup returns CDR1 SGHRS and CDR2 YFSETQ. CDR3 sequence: CASSLAGGYNSPLHF. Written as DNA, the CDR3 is TGCGCCAGCAGCTTGGCCGGCGGCTATAATTCACCCCTCCACTTT.

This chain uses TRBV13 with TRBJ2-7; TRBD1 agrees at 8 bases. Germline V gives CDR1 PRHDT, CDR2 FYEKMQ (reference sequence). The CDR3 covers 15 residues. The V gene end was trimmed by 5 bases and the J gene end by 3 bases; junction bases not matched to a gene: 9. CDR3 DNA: TGTGCCAGCAGCGAAACCGGGACAGGCCGCTACGAGCAGTACTTC. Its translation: CASSETGTGRYEQYF.

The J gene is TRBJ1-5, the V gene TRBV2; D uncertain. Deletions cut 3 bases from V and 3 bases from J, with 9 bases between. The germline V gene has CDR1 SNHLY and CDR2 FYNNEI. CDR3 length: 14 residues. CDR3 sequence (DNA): TGTGCCAGCAGTGAGGGAACAGACAATCAGCCCCAGCATTTT. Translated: CASSEGTDNQPQHF.

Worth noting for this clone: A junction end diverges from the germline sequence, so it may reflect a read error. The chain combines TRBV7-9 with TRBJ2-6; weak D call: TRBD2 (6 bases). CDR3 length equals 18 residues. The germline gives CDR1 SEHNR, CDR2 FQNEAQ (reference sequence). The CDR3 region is CAGSGHGYHESRANVLTF. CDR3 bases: TGTGCCGGCAGCGGGCATGGATACCATGAAAGTCGGGCCAACGTCCTGACTTTC.

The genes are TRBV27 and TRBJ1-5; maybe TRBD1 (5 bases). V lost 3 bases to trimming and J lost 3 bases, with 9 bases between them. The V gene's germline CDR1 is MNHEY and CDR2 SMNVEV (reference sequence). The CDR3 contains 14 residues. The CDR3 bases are TGTGCCAGCAGTTTTCTCGGGACCAATCAGCCCCAGCATTTT. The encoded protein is CASSFLGTNQPQHF.

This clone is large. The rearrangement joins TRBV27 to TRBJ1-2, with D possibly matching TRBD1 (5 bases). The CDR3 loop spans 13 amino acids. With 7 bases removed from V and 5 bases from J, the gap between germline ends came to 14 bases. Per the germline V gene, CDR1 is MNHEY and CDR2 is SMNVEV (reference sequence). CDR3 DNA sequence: TGTGCCAGCATGGGTGGGGCTTCTTATGGCTACACCTTC. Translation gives CASMGGASYGYTF.

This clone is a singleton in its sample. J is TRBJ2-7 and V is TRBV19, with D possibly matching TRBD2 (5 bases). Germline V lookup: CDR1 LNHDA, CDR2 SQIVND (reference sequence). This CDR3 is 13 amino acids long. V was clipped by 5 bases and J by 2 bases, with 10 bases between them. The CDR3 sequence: CASSFGETYEQYF. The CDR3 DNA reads TGTGCCAGTAGTTTCGGGGAGACCTACGAGCAGTACTTC.

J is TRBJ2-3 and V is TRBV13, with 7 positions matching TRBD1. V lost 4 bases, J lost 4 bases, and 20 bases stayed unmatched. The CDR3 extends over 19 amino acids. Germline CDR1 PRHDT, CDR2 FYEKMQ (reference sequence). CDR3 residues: CASSSLPGTENPTPDTQYF. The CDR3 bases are TGTGCCAGCAGCTCGCTTCCCGGGACAGAGAACCCCACCCCAGATACGCAGTATTTT.

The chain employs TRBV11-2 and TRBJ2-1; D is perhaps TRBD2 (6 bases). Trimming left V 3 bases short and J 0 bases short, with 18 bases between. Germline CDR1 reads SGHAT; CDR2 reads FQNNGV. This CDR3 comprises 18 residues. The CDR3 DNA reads TGTGCCAGCAGCTTCGCGCTAGCGTGGGGGAGCTCCTACAATGAGCAGTTCTTC. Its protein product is CASSFALAWGSSYNEQFF.

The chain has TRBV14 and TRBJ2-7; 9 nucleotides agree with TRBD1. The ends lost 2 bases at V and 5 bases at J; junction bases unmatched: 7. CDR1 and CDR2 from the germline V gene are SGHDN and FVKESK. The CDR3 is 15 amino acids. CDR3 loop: CASSQRGTGIHEQYF. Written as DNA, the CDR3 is TGTGCCAGCAGCCAAAGGGGGACAGGGATCCACGAGCAGTACTTC.

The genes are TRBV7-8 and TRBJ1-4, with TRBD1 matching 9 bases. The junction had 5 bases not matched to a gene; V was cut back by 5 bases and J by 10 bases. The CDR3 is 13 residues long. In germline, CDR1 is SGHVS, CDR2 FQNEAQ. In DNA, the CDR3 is TGTGCCAGCAGCCCCTCGACAGGGGGAAAACTGTTTTTT. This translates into CASSPSTGGKLFF.

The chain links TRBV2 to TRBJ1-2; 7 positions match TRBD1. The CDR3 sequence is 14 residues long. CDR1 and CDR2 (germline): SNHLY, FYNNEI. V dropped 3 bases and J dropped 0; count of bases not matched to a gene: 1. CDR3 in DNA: TGTGCCAGCAGTGACAGGGGGGCTAACTATGGCTACACCTTC. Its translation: CASSDRGANYGYTF. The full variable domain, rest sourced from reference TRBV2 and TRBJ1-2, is EPEVTQTPSHQVTQMGQEVILRCVPISNHLYFYWYRQILGQKVEFLVSFYNNEISEKSEIFDDQFSVERPDGSNFTLKIRSTKLEDSAMYFCASSDRGANYGYTFGSGTRLTVV.

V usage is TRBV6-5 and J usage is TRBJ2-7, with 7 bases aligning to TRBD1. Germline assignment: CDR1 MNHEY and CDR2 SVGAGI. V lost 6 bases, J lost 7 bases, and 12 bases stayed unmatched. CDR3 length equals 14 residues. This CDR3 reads CASSNGQVAGEQYF. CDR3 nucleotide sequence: TGTGCCAGCAGCAACGGACAGGTTGCCGGGGAGCAGTACTTC.

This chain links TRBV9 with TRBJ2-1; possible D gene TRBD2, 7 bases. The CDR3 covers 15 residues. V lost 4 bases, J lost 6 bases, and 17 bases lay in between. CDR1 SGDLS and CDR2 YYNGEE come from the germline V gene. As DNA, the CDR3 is TGTGCCAGCAGCCCCAGATGGGGGGGCCTCAATGAGCAGTTCTTC. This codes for CASSPRWGGLNEQFF.

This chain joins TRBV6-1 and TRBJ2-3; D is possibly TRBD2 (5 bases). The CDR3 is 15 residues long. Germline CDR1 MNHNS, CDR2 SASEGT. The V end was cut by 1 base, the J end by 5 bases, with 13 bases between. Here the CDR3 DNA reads TGTGCCAGCAGTGAAGGGAGAACCGGGGTAGATACGCAGTATTTT. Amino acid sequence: CASSEGRTGVDTQYF.

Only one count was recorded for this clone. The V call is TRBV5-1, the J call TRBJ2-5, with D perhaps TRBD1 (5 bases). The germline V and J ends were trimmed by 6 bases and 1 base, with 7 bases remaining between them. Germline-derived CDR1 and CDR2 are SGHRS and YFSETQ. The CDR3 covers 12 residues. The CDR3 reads CASTGFQETQYF. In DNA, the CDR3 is TGCGCCAGCACAGGGTTCCAAGAGACCCAGTACTTC.

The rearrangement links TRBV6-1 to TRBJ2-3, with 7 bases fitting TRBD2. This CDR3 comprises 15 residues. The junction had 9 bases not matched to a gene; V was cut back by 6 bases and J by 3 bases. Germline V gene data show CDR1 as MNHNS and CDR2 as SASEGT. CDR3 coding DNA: TGTGCCAGCAGGGTCTCGGGGGGAGTGACAGATACGCAGTATTTT. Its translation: CASRVSGGVTDTQYF.

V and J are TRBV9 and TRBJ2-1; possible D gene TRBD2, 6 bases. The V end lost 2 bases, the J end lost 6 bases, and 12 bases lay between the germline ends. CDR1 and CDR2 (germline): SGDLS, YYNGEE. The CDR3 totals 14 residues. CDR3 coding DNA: TGTGCCAGCAGCGTTCAAGGAGGGAGCAATGAGCAGTTCTTC. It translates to CASSVQGGSNEQFF.

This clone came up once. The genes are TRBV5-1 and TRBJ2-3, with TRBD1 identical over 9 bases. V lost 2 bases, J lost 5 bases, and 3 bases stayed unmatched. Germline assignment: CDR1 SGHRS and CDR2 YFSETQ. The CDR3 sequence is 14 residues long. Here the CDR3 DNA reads TGCGCCAGCAGCTTAACAGGGGGCAGAGATACGCAGTATTTT. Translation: CASSLTGGRDTQYF.

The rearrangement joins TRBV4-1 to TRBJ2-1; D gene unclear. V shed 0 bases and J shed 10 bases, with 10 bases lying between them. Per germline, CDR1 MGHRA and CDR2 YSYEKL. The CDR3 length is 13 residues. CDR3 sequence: CASSQDDHREQFF. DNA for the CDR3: TGCGCCAGCAGCCAAGACGACCACAGAGAGCAGTTCTTC.

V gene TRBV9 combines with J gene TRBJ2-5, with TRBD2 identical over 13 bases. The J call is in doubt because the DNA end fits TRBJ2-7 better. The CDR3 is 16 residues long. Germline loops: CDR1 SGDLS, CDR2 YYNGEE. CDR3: CASSPDGLAGAYEQYF. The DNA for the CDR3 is TGTGCCAGCAGCCCGGACGGACTAGCGGGAGCCTACGAGCAGTACTTC.

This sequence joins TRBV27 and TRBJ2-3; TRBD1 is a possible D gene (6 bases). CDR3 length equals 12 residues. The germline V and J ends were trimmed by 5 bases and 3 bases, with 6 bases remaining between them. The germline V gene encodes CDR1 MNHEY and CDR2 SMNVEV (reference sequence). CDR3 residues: CASSGQTDTQYF. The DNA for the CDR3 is TGTGCCAGCAGTGGACAGACAGATACGCAGTATTTT.